The TCR beta chain under discussion was sequenced for a study of tumor and adjacent non-tumor tissue in lung cancer (dated by TCRdb to the late 2010s). For the wider study: Of the cohort, roughly 12 patients had adenocarcinoma, 2 had squamous cell carcinoma and 1 had small cell lung cancer. TCRbeta CDR3 sequencing was performed on 25 to 35 paired specimens, with one tumor sample and one normal lung sample collected per patient. In total, sequencing yielded 125,075,908 productive TCRbeta reads, which works out to an average of approximately 4.1 million reads per sample. Bulk TCRbeta repertoires were compared between lung tumor tissue and matched distant non-tumor lung tissue obtained from approximately 15 lung cancer patients. Ages among the approximately 15 patients ranged from about 31 to 85 years, there were approximately 10 men and 5 women, and disease was at TNM stage I to III. The full study reports these points: The cohort had only 15 or so patients, and the authors noted that larger samples and more detailed clinical data are needed. Younger patients had significantly higher TCR diversity, and higher tumor TCR diversity was associated with shorter overall and disease-free survival. The top 100 clones made up a significantly larger cumulative share of the repertoire in normal lung than in tumor tissue. Because peripheral blood was not sequenced, the blood TCRbeta repertoires of the lung cancer patients in the study went unexamined. Neither the sequencing platform nor unique molecular identifiers are mentioned in the methods. Significantly higher TCR diversity (inverse Simpson) was observed in tumor tissue than in normal lung tissue (around 450 vs 150, P = 0.0075, Mann-Whitney U test).

A note on this clonotype: Its binding antigen is unknown. This is likely a read error, given that the CDR3 carries no conserved phenylalanine or tryptophan at its end.

Bulk unsorted tissue served as the source for RNA extraction, and RNA quality was assessed using a NanoDrop ND-1000 and an Agilent 2100. The donors were newly diagnosed lung cancer patients admitted for thoracic surgery in China from August to November 2014 who had not received prior chemotherapy. The study excluded patients who had received radiotherapy or chemotherapy before or who had another cancer at the same time. Surgical tissue pieces of about 1-2.1 cm3 were preserved in RNAlater solution and stored at -80 °C until use. Library preparation used multiplex PCR. Sequencing was carried out with an Illumina HiSeq 2500. Following protocols modified from ARM-PCR, the researchers constructed TCRbeta libraries through three rounds of nested PCR with primers (Table S4). Before sequencing, PCR products of 200-500 bp were cut from the gel and purified using the QIAquick gel extraction kit. The study's processing was this. Trimmomatic was used to clean the reads, FLASH was used to merge the reads into complete CDR3 sequences, and MiTCR was used to assign the reads to V(D)J germline segments. Clonal diversity was computed as the inverse Simpson's index with VDJtools. Productive reads were defined as in-frame sequences without a premature stop codon. Using fastp at Q25 and MiXCR, TCRdb reprocessed the public reads and kept productive beta chains. Each entry merges the rows of one CDR3 protein and shows their most common DNA and genes. Here the V and J calls rest on TCRdb's processing, not on the authors' analysis. The sample table records some 99,000 distinct CDR3 sequences; around 75% of these occur just once. The ten largest account for under 45% of the sample.

CDR1 and CDR2 are drawn from the germline V gene: MNHEY, SVGAGI. The CDR3 has 11 amino acids, counting both end residues. Just CDR3 DNA is preserved here, 33 bases in frame from base 1. V drops 11 bases and J drops 8 bases, leaving 15 bases in between. The specimen was lung tumor tissue. This sequence originates from a woman in her sixties or seventies with non-small cell lung cancer. The chain joins TRBV6-5 to TRBJ1-2; a tentative D match to TRBD1 spans 5 bases. The CDR3 reads CASGGTLGYTL. The DNA sequence follows: TGTGCCTCCGGCGGGACTCTCGGCTACACCTTA.